The 8 T cell receptor beta chains in this list originate from one sample, sequenced in a study of cytomegalovirus exposure and HLA in healthy donors. 60 Vbeta and 13 Jbeta primers were used in PCR. This table comes from immunoSEQ multiplex PCR, and its TCRdb copy is limited to in-frame clones, with some not included. This table holds 210,000 or so clones, about nine tenths found once. Specimen: PBMCs. Source of these receptors: a man aged 25 to 40 in good health and CMV-seronegative.

The V and J genes are TRBV19 and TRBJ1-5; TRBD1 matches at 9 bases. Per germline, CDR1 LNHDA and CDR2 SQIVND (reference sequence). V dropped 6 bases and J dropped 6; count of bases not matched to a gene: 21. The CDR3 contains 19 residues. This CDR3 reads CASRIIANRTGGWVQPQHF. In DNA, the CDR3 is TGTGCCAGTAGGATTATTGCGAATCGAACAGGGGGCTGGGTTCAGCCCCAGCATTTT.

The V call is TRBV2, the J call TRBJ2-5; the D is unclear. In germline, CDR1 is SNHLY, CDR2 FYNNEI. V dropped 4 bases and J dropped 7 bases, with 13 bases sitting between them. This CDR3 region has 13 residues. CDR3 in amino acids: CASSVDMSGTQYF. CDR3 sequence (DNA): TGTGCCAGCAGTGTTGACATGAGTGGGACCCAGTACTTC. Full variable domain (missing parts from reference TRBV2 and TRBJ2-5): EPEVTQTPSHQVTQMGQEVILRCVPISNHLYFYWYRQILGQKVEFLVSFYNNEISEKSEIFDDQFSVERPDGSNFTLKIRSTKLEDSAMYFCASSVDMSGTQYFGPGTRLLVL.

The chain uses TRBV27 and TRBJ2-1, with 11 bases matching TRBD2. Trimming took 7 bases from V and 7 from J; bases not matched to a gene: 6. The germline CDR1 and CDR2 sequences are MNHEY and SMNVEV (reference sequence). The CDR3 runs 14 residues. The CDR3 is CASTLAGGWNEQFF. In nucleotides, the CDR3 is TGTGCCAGCACCTTAGCGGGGGGGTGGAATGAGCAGTTCTTC.

The chain is built from TRBV19 and TRBJ2-7, with D possibly matching TRBD1 (6 bases). Trimming removed 5 bases at V and 0 bases at J, with 14 bases between. This CDR3 comprises 15 residues. From germline, CDR1 is LNHDA and CDR2 SQIVND (reference sequence). In DNA, the CDR3 is TGTGCCAGTAGTCTAGCAGGGGCGAGCTCCTACGAGCAGTACTTC. It is translated as CASSLAGASSYEQYF.

The rearrangement links TRBV19 to TRBJ1-4, with D possibly being TRBD1 (5 bases). In germline, CDR1 is LNHDA, CDR2 SQIVND (reference sequence). Trimming took 4 bases from V and 7 from J, leaving 16 bases between them. The CDR3 consists of 15 residues. The chain's CDR3 is CASSTTARRGEKLFF. CDR3 sequence (DNA): TGTGCCAGTAGTACGACAGCCCGGCGGGGTGAAAAACTGTTTTTT.

V is TRBV5-1 and J is TRBJ1-2, with TRBD1 matching over 7 bases. Germline V gene data show CDR1 as SGHRS and CDR2 as YFSETQ. This CDR3 region has 14 residues. With 4 bases clipped from V and 7 bases from J, the junction kept 10 bases outside the gene matches. In DNA form, the CDR3 reads TGCGCCAGCAGCACTCGACAGGGCGGTGCTGGCTACACCTTC. Translation gives CASSTRQGGAGYTF. The whole variable domain, filled in from reference TRBV5-1 and TRBJ1-2, reads KAGVTQTPRYLIKTRGQQVTLSCSPISGHRSVSWYQQTPGQGLQFLFEYFSETQRNKGNFPGRFSGRQFSNSRSEMNVSTLELGDSALYLCASSTRQGGAGYTFGSGTRLTVV.

This chain links TRBV4-1 with TRBJ2-3; unclear D gene. The germline V gene has CDR1 MGHRA and CDR2 YSYEKL. Trimming took 0 bases from V and 2 from J, leaving 9 bases between them. The CDR3 extends over 15 amino acids. The CDR3 region has the DNA TGCGCCAGCAGCCAAGATTCAGTAACCACAGATACGCAGTATTTT. This encodes CASSQDSVTTDTQYF.

V and J are TRBV29-1 and TRBJ2-7; unclear D gene. In germline, CDR1 is SQVTM, CDR2 ANQGSEA. V was cut by 3 bases and J by 0 bases, with 6 bases left in between. The CDR3 spans 12 residues. Here the CDR3 DNA reads TGCAGCGTTGATACACCCTCCTACGAGCAGTACTTC. Its translation is CSVDTPSYEQYF.